This is a list of T cell receptor beta chains from one sample in a study of T cell repertoires in cytomegalovirus infection. Each CDR3 protein is one row after TCRdb ran MiXCR on the reads. Here the sample spans 150,000 to 200,000 distinct CDR3 sequences, approximately 19% being singletons. The sample consisted of PBMCs. The source of these receptors is a human donor in good health (CMV status not recorded). Some clones in this sample may be carry-over from other donors' samples. Both conserved end residues are part of each CDR3. A D gene is named only where the DNA matches it firmly. The size entry is marked missing in some rows and otherwise reads once, few, many or a size class.

clone_size d_call j_call v_call cdr3_nt cdr3_aa
many NA TRBJ2-5 TRBV29-1 TGCAGCGGAGGAGGGATCTCGCAAGAGACCCAGTACTTC CSGGGISQETQYF
NA NA TRBJ2-3 TRBV2 TGTGCCAGCAGTGGACGTGGGTTTAGCGGAGGGGGCACAGATACGCAGTATTTT CASSGRGFSGGGTDTQYF
few NA TRBJ2-3 TRBV29-1 TGCAGCGCTGAGAGGGCGGATACGCAGTATTTT CSAERADTQYF
NA NA TRBJ1-3 TRBV5-4 TGTGCCAGCAGCGGCGAAGTGAGCTCTGGAAACACCATATATTTT CASSGEVSSGNTIYF
NA TRBD2 TRBJ2-5 TRBV5-1 TGCGCCAGCAGCTTGGGGGGGGGAGCGATCCAAGAGACCCAGTACTTC CASSLGGGAIQETQYF
many NA TRBJ2-4 TRBV7-8 TGTGCCAGCAGCCTCTTCGTGGGAGCCAAAAACATTCAGTACTTC CASSLFVGAKNIQYF
many NA TRBJ2-7 TRBV7-2 TGTGCCAGCAGCCTCCGCGGGACCCCTCAGCAGTACTTC CASSLRGTPQQYF
few NA TRBJ1-5 TRBV12-3/TRBV12-4 TGTGCCAGCAGTTTTGAGTCCAGCAATCAGCCCCAGCATTTT CASSFESSNQPQHF
many NA TRBJ1-1 TRBV20-1 TGCAGTGCTAGAGATCTGCGCATGAACACTGAAGCTTTCTTT CSARDLRMNTEAFF
many TRBD1 TRBJ2-4 TRBV2 TGTGCCACCTCGCCACAACCGGGACAGCCGAACATTCAGTACTTC CATSPQPGQPNIQYF
few NA TRBJ1-5 TRBV29-1 TGCAGCGTTAGGGTCCAACCAAATCAGCCCCAGCATTTT CSVRVQPNQPQHF
few NA TRBJ1-1 TRBV2 TGTGCCAGCAGTGCGGACAGTGAAGAAGCTTTCTTT CASSADSEEAFF
NA TRBD2 TRBJ2-5 TRBV19 TGTGCCAGTAGTATTGGGGGACTACCCGGAGAGACCCAGTACTTC CASSIGGLPGETQYF
NA NA TRBJ2-7 TRBV6-2/TRBV6-3 TGTGCCAGCAGTTATATCGAGGAGCAGTACTTC CASSYIEEQYF
NA TRBD2 TRBJ2-1 TRBV27 TGTGCCAGCAGTTTATCTTTCCTGGGACTAGCGGGAGGCCTTATAGATGAGCAGTTCTTC CASSLSFLGLAGGLIDEQFF
many NA TRBJ2-1 TRBV12-3/TRBV12-4 TGTGCCAGCAGTTTAGCGGACAGTTACAATGAGCAGTTCTTC CASSLADSYNEQFF
few NA TRBJ2-7 TRBV11-3 TGTGCCAGCAGCGCCCCCGGGACCCACGAGCAGTACTTC CASSAPGTHEQYF